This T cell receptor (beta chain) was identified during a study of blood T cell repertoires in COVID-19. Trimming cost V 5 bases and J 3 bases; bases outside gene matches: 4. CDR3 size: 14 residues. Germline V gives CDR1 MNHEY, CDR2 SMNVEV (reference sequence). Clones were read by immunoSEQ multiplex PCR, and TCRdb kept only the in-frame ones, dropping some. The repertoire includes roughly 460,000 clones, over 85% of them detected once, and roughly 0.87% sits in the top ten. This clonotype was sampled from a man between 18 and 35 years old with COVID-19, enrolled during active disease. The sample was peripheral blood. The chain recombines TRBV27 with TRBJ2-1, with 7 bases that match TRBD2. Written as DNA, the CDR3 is TGTGCCAGCAGTCCGAGCGGGGTCTACAATGAGCAGTTCTTC. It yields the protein CASSPSGVYNEQFF.